These 29 T cell receptor beta chains came from one sample sequenced in a study of technical replicates of blood from several donors. The method was immunoSEQ multiplex PCR; TCRdb's version includes in-frame clones alone and lacks a portion of them. The data show tens of thousands of clones, more than 90% seen once. Sequencing was performed on T cells isolated from PBMCs. These receptor sequences come from a human donor in good health.

V and J are TRBV27 and TRBJ2-1; the D gene is possibly TRBD2 (6 bases). The CDR3 consists of 16 residues. Germline CDR1 reads MNHEY; CDR2 reads SMNVEV (reference sequence). V was clipped by 2 bases and J by 1 base, with 12 bases between them. The DNA of the CDR3 is TGTGCCAGCAGTTTAAGTAGCGGTCTTTCCTACAATGAGCAGTTCTTC. Amino acid sequence: CASSLSSGLSYNEQFF.

V and J are TRBV21-1 and TRBJ2-7; the table's TRBD2 call for D was not verified on the DNA. TRBV21-1 is a pseudogene locus. The CDR3 spans 14 residues. The CDR3 DNA reads TGTGCCTTCAGCCCGGGGATCAACTCCTACGAGCAGTACTTC. Protein sequence: CAFSPGINSYEQYF.

The chain recombines TRBV27 with TRBJ1-5; D is perhaps TRBD1 (6 bases). Between the trimmed V and J ends, which lost 1 base and 5 bases, there was a span of 9 bases. Germline CDR1 and CDR2: MNHEY and SMNVEV (reference sequence). CDR3 length equals 14 residues. The CDR3 here is CASSLWAGDQPQHF. The CDR3, as DNA: TGTGCCAGCAGTTTATGGGCAGGGGATCAGCCCCAGCATTTT.

The CDR3 DNA is TGCAGCGTGGGGACGGTGGGGGGTCAAGAGACCCAGTACTTC. Translating it yields CSVGTVGGQETQYF. This chain links TRBV29-1 with TRBJ2-5, with a weak D call TRBD2 (6 bases). Germline V gene data show CDR1 as SQVTM and CDR2 as ANQGSEA. The CDR3 sequence is 14 residues long. V was shortened by 6 bases and J by 2 bases, with 16 bases between the two germline ends.

The chain uses TRBV11-3 and TRBJ2-2; D gene uncertain. V was cut by 2 bases and J by 7 bases, with 5 bases left in between. The germline V gene encodes CDR1 SGHNT and CDR2 YENEEA. There are 12 residues in the CDR3. DNA for the CDR3: TGTGCCAGCAGCTTAAAACACGGGGAGCTGTTTTTT. This codes for CASSLKHGELFF.

The chain couples TRBV6-1 to TRBJ1-5; TRBD1 aligns across 9 bases. There are 18 residues in the CDR3. Germline loops: CDR1 MNHNS, CDR2 SASEGT. After removal of 2 bases from V and 1 base from J, the junction contained 9 bases not matched to a gene. The CDR3 here is CASSELDRGIVSNQPQHF. Here the CDR3 DNA reads TGTGCCAGCAGTGAACTGGACAGGGGTATAGTAAGCAATCAGCCCCAGCATTTT.

The CDR3 here is CASSLNGPREGEKLFF. The CDR3 bases are TGTGCCAGCAGTTTAAACGGGCCGAGGGAGGGTGAAAAACTGTTTTTT. The chain carries TRBV28 and TRBJ1-4; D gene ambiguous. The CDR3 consists of 16 residues. The V gene lost 2 bases and the J gene lost 7 bases, with 17 bases spanning the gap. The germline V gene encodes CDR1 MDHEN and CDR2 SYDVKM.

This chain links TRBV19 with TRBJ1-1, with 7 bases aligning to TRBD1. Germline V gives CDR1 LNHDA, CDR2 SQIVND (reference sequence). Trimming took 5 bases from V and 8 from J; bases not matched to a gene: 5. CDR3 length: 12 amino acids. The CDR3 nucleotides are TGTGCCAGTAGTGAGGGGACAGCCGAAGCTTTCTTT. As protein: CASSEGTAEAFF. Filled out from reference TRBV19 and TRBJ1-1, the complete variable domain reads DGGITQSPKYLFRKEGQNVTLSCEQNLNHDAMYWYRQDPGQGLRLIYYSQIVNDFQKGDIAEGYSVSREKKESFPLTVTSAQKNPTAFYLCASSEGTAEAFFGQGTRLTVV.

V usage is TRBV9 and J usage is TRBJ2-1; 7 positions match TRBD1. V was pared by 3 bases and J by 7 bases, with 7 bases of the junction left unmatched. CDR3 length: 14 amino acids. CDR1 and CDR2 from the germline V gene are SGDLS and YYNGEE. The CDR3 DNA is TGTGCCAGCAGCGCTAGACAGGGAGAGAATGAGCAGTTCTTC. It yields the protein CASSARQGENEQFF.

This chain links TRBV18 with TRBJ1-2, with D maybe TRBD1 (6 bases). This CDR3 is 13 amino acids long. The germline V gene has CDR1 KGHSH and CDR2 LQKENI. The V gene lost 3 bases and the J gene lost 8 bases, with 13 bases spanning the gap. The CDR3 spells CASSPYRVEGYTF. For the CDR3, the DNA is TGTGCCAGCTCACCGTACAGGGTAGAAGGCTACACCTTC.

The gene calls are TRBV7-3 and TRBJ2-1; 9 positions match TRBD2. CDR1 and CDR2 from the germline V gene are SGHTA and FQGTGA. Trimming took 5 bases from V and 2 from J; bases not matched to a gene: 4. This CDR3 region has 15 residues. The DNA of the CDR3 is TGTGCCAGCAGCCCTAGCGGGGACGCCTACAATGAGCAGTTCTTC. Its translation: CASSPSGDAYNEQFF.

DNA for the CDR3: TGTGCCAGCAGCTATGTGAGGATCGGATATAATTCACCCCTCCACTTT. Translating it yields CASSYVRIGYNSPLHF. This chain links TRBV7-2 with TRBJ1-6; D ambiguous. The CDR3 covers 16 residues. Germline values: CDR1 SGHTA, CDR2 FQGNSA. V shed 4 bases and J shed 4 bases, with 14 bases lying between them.

The V call is TRBV7-2, the J call TRBJ1-1; D unresolved. The V end was cut by 3 bases, the J end by 0 bases, with 5 bases between. CDR3 length: 13 residues. Germline CDR1 and CDR2: SGHTA and FQGNSA. In DNA, the CDR3 is TGTGCCAGCAGCTTTATAGTGAACACTGAAGCTTTCTTT. Translation gives CASSFIVNTEAFF.

The CDR3 region has the DNA TGCAGCGTCGGACATAGCTATGGCTACACCTTC. Amino acid sequence: CSVGHSYGYTF. The chain has TRBV29-1 and TRBJ1-2, with D possibly being TRBD1 (5 bases). The CDR3 loop spans 11 amino acids. Trimming stripped 6 bases from V and 4 bases from J, with 9 bases between. The germline CDR1 and CDR2 sequences are SQVTM and ANQGSEA. Variable domain in full (rest from reference TRBV29-1 and TRBJ1-2): SAVISQKPSRDICQRGTSLTIQCQVDSQVTMMFWYRQQPGQSLTLIATANQGSEATYESGFVIDKFPISRPNLTFSTLTVSNMSPEDSSIYLCSVGHSYGYTFGSGTRLTVV.

The rearrangement links TRBV28 to TRBJ1-2; 9 nucleotides line up with TRBD1. This CDR3 region has 14 residues. Germline CDR1 and CDR2: MDHEN and SYDVKM. The V segment lost 2 bases and the J segment 2 bases; nucleotides outside the gene matches: 0. CDR3 in DNA: TGTGCCAGCAGTTTAGGACAGGGGAACTATGGCTACACCTTC. Amino acids: CASSLGQGNYGYTF.

The V gene is TRBV5-4, the J gene TRBJ2-1; unclear D gene. Germline assignment: CDR1 SGHNT and CDR2 YYREEE (reference sequence). Trimming left V 0 bases short and J 5 bases short, with 12 bases between. This CDR3 comprises 15 residues. The CDR3 nucleotides read TGTGCCAGCAGCTTGGTGCCTAGAGCCAACAATGAGCAGTTCTTC. Translating gives CASSLVPRANNEQFF.

The V call is TRBV4-2, the J call TRBJ2-7; TRBD1 matches at 7 bases. The germline V gene encodes CDR1 LGHNA and CDR2 YNFKEQ. CDR3 length equals 14 residues. V was pared by 5 bases and J by 2 bases, with 6 bases of the junction left unmatched. The chain's CDR3 is CASSERDSAYEQYF. CDR3 bases: TGTGCCAGCAGCGAGAGGGACAGTGCCTACGAGCAGTACTTC.

The chain uses TRBV7-9 and TRBJ2-1, with 11 bases lining up with TRBD2. The CDR3 consists of 16 residues. The V segment lost 5 bases and the J segment 6 bases; nucleotides outside the gene matches: 9. CDR1 is SEHNR and CDR2 is FQNEAQ in the germline V gene (reference sequence). The CDR3 bases are TGTGCCAGCAGCCCCCCTCTTACTAGCGGGGGCAATGAGCAGTTCTTC. Amino acid sequence: CASSPPLTSGGNEQFF.

V gene TRBV19 combines with J gene TRBJ2-7, with 9 bases lining up with TRBD1. With V trimmed by 4 bases and J by 6 bases, 1 base remained unmatched. CDR1 LNHDA and CDR2 SQIVND come from the germline V gene (reference sequence). The CDR3 totals 12 residues. CDR3 nucleotides: TGTGCCAGTAGTACGGACAGGGGCGAGCAGTACTTC. Translated: CASSTDRGEQYF.

V is TRBV5-1 and J is TRBJ2-7; TRBD2 agrees at 7 bases. CDR1 and CDR2 from the germline V gene are SGHRS and YFSETQ. CDR3 length: 15 amino acids. V gave up 4 bases and J gave up 4 bases; unmatched junction bases: 11. Written as DNA, the CDR3 is TGCGCCAGCAGCGGACGGGCGGGAGAGCGATACGAGCAGTACTTC. It encodes CASSGRAGERYEQYF.

The chain is built from TRBV30 and TRBJ1-2; D is unresolved. CDR1 is GTSNPN, CDR2 SVGIG, per germline (reference sequence). CDR3 length equals 14 residues. The V end was cut by 4 bases, the J end by 4 bases, with 16 bases between. In DNA, the CDR3 is TGTGCCTGGACCCCCCCACAGACCGCCTATGGCTACACCTTC. Translation: CAWTPPQTAYGYTF. The whole variable domain, filled in from reference TRBV30 and TRBJ1-2, reads SQTIHQWPATLVQPVGSPLSLECTVEGTSNPNLYWYRQAAGRGLQLLFYSVGIGQISSEVPQNLSASRPQDRQFILSSKKLLLSDSGFYLCAWTPPQTAYGYTFGSGTRLTVV.

This chain uses TRBV7-9 with TRBJ2-7, with 8 bases that match TRBD2. Per the germline V gene, CDR1 is SEHNR and CDR2 is FQNEAQ (reference sequence). The CDR3 sequence is 16 residues long. The ends lost 6 bases at V and 3 bases at J; junction bases unmatched: 13. The CDR3 loop reads CASSFIRASGHYEQYF. The CDR3 coding sequence is TGTGCCAGCAGTTTTATTAGGGCTAGCGGGCACTACGAGCAGTACTTC.

V and J are TRBV19 and TRBJ1-2; 7 positions match TRBD1. The V segment lost 5 bases and the J segment 6 bases; nucleotides outside the gene matches: 12. The CDR3 spans 15 residues. Per the germline V gene, CDR1 is LNHDA and CDR2 is SQIVND (reference sequence). Here the CDR3 reads CASSFTQGDVHGYTF. The DNA of the CDR3 is TGTGCCAGTAGTTTTACTCAGGGGGACGTCCATGGCTACACCTTC. The complete variable domain, with remaining parts taken from reference TRBV19 and TRBJ1-2, reads DGGITQSPKYLFRKEGQNVTLSCEQNLNHDAMYWYRQDPGQGLRLIYYSQIVNDFQKGDIAEGYSVSREKKESFPLTVTSAQKNPTAFYLCASSFTQGDVHGYTFGSGTRLTVV.

V gene TRBV27 combines with J gene TRBJ1-1, with D perhaps TRBD1 (5 bases). Germline CDR1 and CDR2: MNHEY and SMNVEV (reference sequence). The CDR3 has 17 amino acids. Trimming pared 1 base from V and 2 bases from J, leaving 17 bases between. This chain's CDR3 is CASSLYGSLGDNTEAFF. CDR3 nucleotides: TGTGCCAGCAGTTTATATGGCAGCTTAGGGGATAACACTGAAGCTTTCTTT.

This chain uses TRBV11-2 with TRBJ2-7, with D uncertain. This CDR3 contains 13 residues. The germline gives CDR1 SGHAT, CDR2 FQNNGV. The V end was cut by 4 bases, the J end by 1 base, with 8 bases between. This CDR3 is CASSSGLSYEQYF. In nucleotides, the CDR3 is TGTGCCAGCAGCTCGGGTCTTTCCTACGAGCAGTACTTC.

CDR3 amino acids: CASSPPSRPDYEQYF. The CDR3 DNA sequence: TGTGCCAGCTCACCACCGAGCAGGCCTGACTACGAGCAGTACTTC. This chain joins TRBV18 and TRBJ2-7, with unresolved D. The CDR3 extends over 15 amino acids. Germline CDR1 and CDR2: KGHSH and LQKENI. V was clipped by 0 bases and J by 3 bases, with 12 bases between them. Using reference TRBV18 and TRBJ2-7 for the parts outside the CDR3, the full variable domain is NAGVMQNPRHLVRRRGQEARLRCSPMKGHSHVYWYRQLPEEGLKFMVYLQKENIIDESGMPKERFSAEFPKEGPSILRIQQVVRGDSAAYFCASSPPSRPDYEQYFGPGTRLTVT.

The chain employs TRBV28 and TRBJ1-5, with D tentatively TRBD1 (5 bases). V gave up 8 bases and J gave up 1 base, with 12 bases separating them. Per germline, CDR1 MDHEN and CDR2 SYDVKM. CDR3 length: 14 amino acids. The CDR3 sequence: CASGAGESNQPQHF. The CDR3 DNA reads TGTGCCAGCGGGGCAGGAGAGAGCAATCAGCCCCAGCATTTT.

The chain links TRBV6-5 to TRBJ1-3; the D is unclear. The V gene lost 6 bases and the J gene lost 4 bases, with 16 bases spanning the gap. The CDR3 length is 15 residues. Germline V CDR1 and CDR2: MNHEY, SVGAGI. CDR3 amino acids: CASSPTMQAGNTIYF. The CDR3 nucleotides are TGTGCCAGCAGCCCAACCATGCAGGCAGGAAACACCATATATTTT.

The chain uses TRBV4-1 and TRBJ1-1; 8 nucleotides match TRBD1. Trimming took 5 bases from V and 0 from J; bases not matched to a gene: 8. Germline V lookup: CDR1 MGHRA, CDR2 YSYEKL. The length of the CDR3 is 16 residues. CDR3 bases: TGCGCCAGCAGCTACACAGGGGGGGCGGTGAACACTGAAGCTTTCTTT. Translating it yields CASSYTGGAVNTEAFF.